Given below is one TCR beta chain in context. The antigen remains unidentified. V was pared by 4 bases and J by 5 bases, with 9 bases of the junction left unmatched. Germline CDR1 SGHDT, CDR2 YYEEEE. The CDR3 extends over 15 amino acids. This specimen comes from a study of T cells after yellow fever vaccination. MiXCR, applied by TCRdb to the 5' RACE reads, yields one record per CDR3 protein. The sample carries hundreds of thousands of distinct CDR3 sequences, roughly 12% recorded once. Study-level findings and limits: Shared CD4/CD8 clonotypes were a small share, likely from convergent recombination.

This sequence originates from a man between 25 and 39 years old who received the YFV17D yellow fever vaccine. The sequenced sample was PBMCs, obtained on the day of the yellow fever booster vaccination. The chain uses TRBV5-6 and TRBJ2-5; TRBD1 matches 9 bases. The DNA for the CDR3 is TGTGCCAGCAGCCGGACAGGGGACCGCTCGGAGACCCAGTACTTC. The encoded protein is CASSRTGDRSETQYF.